This paragraph reports one TCR beta chain. Its target is unknown. The sample belongs to a study of PD-1 blockade in classical Hodgkin lymphoma. The repertoire was sequenced with immunoSEQ multiplex PCR; TCRdb's copy has only in-frame clones and lacks some. The sample carries about 12,000 clones, 65% to 80% recorded once. Each patient relapsed following autologous stem cell transplantation, and prior brentuximab vedotin exposure differed. Isolation of CD4+ T cells from thawed PBMCs was performed by magnetic negative selection. Study results and caveats: The authors have not defined what causes the repertoire differences, possibly disease activity or prior therapy. A reduction in baseline TCR diversity was reportedly seen in newly diagnosed patients relative to healthy donors.

The sequence derives from a human donor with classical Hodgkin lymphoma. This sample comprised CD4+ T cells from blood, obtained at baseline.

The CDR3 loop reads CASSGQNQPQHF. CDR3 coding DNA: TGTGCCAGTAGTGGACAGAATCAGCCCCAGCATTTT. The V call is TRBV19, the J call TRBJ1-5; the D gene is possibly TRBD1 (6 bases). CDR1 LNHDA and CDR2 SQIVND come from the germline V gene (reference sequence). Trimming took 5 bases from V and 4 from J, leaving 6 bases between them. CDR3 length: 12 residues.